Below, 29 T cell receptor beta chains from the same sample are listed, as sequenced in a study of CD8 T cells in ankylosing spondylitis. One entry per CDR3 protein, called by TCRdb with MiXCR from the 5' RACE reads. The sample holds under 250,000 distinct CDR3 sequences, roughly a third seen once. Sequenced material: blood, either unsorted or a sorted T cell fraction (not recorded which). The source of these receptors is a male donor with ankylosing spondylitis or in good health (not recorded which).

This chain connects TRBV20-1 to TRBJ1-2, with TRBD1 identical over 11 bases. J gave up 7 bases and V 5 bases, and 6 bases lay outside the gene matches. This CDR3 comprises 13 residues. Germline CDR1 reads DFQATT; CDR2 reads SNEGSKA (reference sequence). The CDR3 sequence: CSAAGQGARGYTF. The CDR3 region has the DNA TGCAGTGCTGCAGGACAGGGGGCTCGTGGCTACACCTTC.

The V gene is TRBV6-1, the J gene TRBJ2-3, with D possibly TRBD1 on 6 matching bases. The germline gives CDR1 MNHNS, CDR2 SASEGT. The V gene lost 5 bases and the J gene lost 2 bases, with 14 bases spanning the gap. The CDR3 has 15 amino acids. The CDR3 DNA reads TGTGCCAGCAGTCCGCGCGGACAGACCACAGATACGCAGTATTTT. Protein: CASSPRGQTTDTQYF.

This clonotype was picked up many times. The chain uses TRBV29-1 and TRBJ1-3; perhaps TRBD1 as D (5 bases). V gave up 6 bases and J gave up 2 bases, with 11 bases separating them. The CDR3 length is 13 residues. Per germline, CDR1 SQVTM and CDR2 ANQGSEA. The CDR3: CSVDPGTGNTIYF. CDR3 bases: TGCAGCGTGGACCCAGGGACTGGAAACACCATATATTTT.

V gene TRBV20-1 combines with J gene TRBJ1-6, with D uncertain. CDR3 length: 14 amino acids. Germline V CDR1 and CDR2: DFQATT, SNEGSKA (reference sequence). Trimming removed 3 bases from V and 6 bases from J, with 12 bases in between. The CDR3 sequence is CSASGILGNSPLHF. CDR3 sequence (DNA): TGCAGTGCTAGCGGGATTTTGGGTAATTCACCCCTCCACTTT.

This clonotype came up a few times. The genes are TRBV20-1 and TRBJ1-1; D ambiguous. The CDR3 covers 16 residues. Trimming removed 6 bases from V and 4 bases from J, with 24 bases in between. Germline V lookup: CDR1 DFQATT, CDR2 SNEGSKA (reference sequence). The CDR3 sequence is CSAPGGLVGRGTEAFF. The CDR3 region has the DNA TGCAGTGCCCCCGGCGGGTTGGTGGGCCGTGGCACTGAAGCTTTCTTT.

The gene calls are TRBV9 and TRBJ2-2; D assignment may be TRBD1 or TRBD2 (5 bases each). V was trimmed by 4 bases and J by 6 bases, leaving 13 bases between them. CDR1 and CDR2 from the germline V gene are SGDLS and YYNGEE. The CDR3 is 14 residues long. The CDR3 nucleotides read TGTGCCAGCAGCAAAGGGACGACTTCCGGGGAGCTGTTTTTT. Its protein product is CASSKGTTSGELFF.

The chain joins TRBV20-1 to TRBJ2-1; TRBD1 agrees at 9 bases. In germline, CDR1 is DFQATT, CDR2 SNEGSKA (reference sequence). The V segment lost 6 bases and the J segment 7 bases; nucleotides outside the gene matches: 13. The CDR3 has 15 amino acids. This CDR3 is CSASSLGQGSNEQFF. For the CDR3, the DNA is TGCAGTGCCTCGTCCTTAGGACAGGGGTCGAATGAGCAGTTCTTC.

This chain connects TRBV20-1 to TRBJ1-1; D is undetermined. Germline CDR1 reads DFQATT; CDR2 reads SNEGSKA (reference sequence). The V and J ends lost 5 bases and 9 bases respectively, with 16 bases between them. CDR3 length: 12 amino acids. The CDR3 DNA is TGCAGTGCTTTTCCTGACTTGCAAAAAGCTTTCTTT. Protein sequence: CSAFPDLQKAFF.

There are many counts of this clonotype. The chain links TRBV20-1 to TRBJ2-3; the D gene could be TRBD1 or TRBD2 (6 bases each). V lost 6 bases and J lost 0, with 13 bases in between. Germline CDR1 DFQATT, CDR2 SNEGSKA (reference sequence). CDR3 length: 14 residues. CDR3 sequence (DNA): TGCAGTGCCACGGGGGCCATTAGCACAGATACGCAGTATTTT. Its protein product is CSATGAISTDTQYF.

The chain carries TRBV6-6 and TRBJ2-3; no reliable D call. There are 13 residues in the CDR3. Trimming removed 6 bases from V and 0 bases from J, with 7 bases in between. Germline V gene sequence: CDR1 MNHNY, CDR2 SVGAGI (reference sequence). The CDR3 DNA reads as TGTGCCAGCAGACCGAGTAGCACAGATACGCAGTATTTT. It specifies CASRPSSTDTQYF.

The V gene is TRBV20-1, the J gene TRBJ1-3, with unresolved D. Germline values: CDR1 DFQATT, CDR2 SNEGSKA (reference sequence). V was trimmed by 5 bases and J by 0 bases, leaving 14 bases between them. There are 15 residues in the CDR3. The CDR3 reads CSAEDGELSGNTIYF. In nucleotides, the CDR3 is TGCAGTGCTGAGGATGGCGAACTCTCTGGAAACACCATATATTTT.

This rearrangement joins TRBV3-1 to TRBJ2-5, with 15 positions matching TRBD2. CDR1 and CDR2 from the germline V gene are LGHDT and YNNKEL (reference sequence). This CDR3 has 17 residues. V shed 4 bases and J 4 bases; nucleotides not matched to a gene: 7. As DNA, the CDR3 is TGTGCCAGCAGCCGGGGACTAGCGGGGGGCCCAGGAGAGACCCAGTACTTC. Protein product: CASSRGLAGGPGETQYF.

This clonotype showed up many times. This chain connects TRBV29-1 to TRBJ1-1; D unresolved. Trimming took off 7 bases at V and 6 bases at J, with 9 bases between the two ends. The CDR3 is 10 residues long. Looked up from germline, CDR1 is SQVTM and CDR2 is ANQGSEA. The CDR3 nucleotides read TGCAGCGCCTCTGAACCTGAAGCTTTCTTT. Translating it yields CSASEPEAFF.

V usage is TRBV12-3 or TRBV12-4 and J usage is TRBJ2-1, with 16 bases identical to TRBD2. V shed 5 bases, J shed 4 bases, and the junction held 5 bases outside the gene matches. This CDR3 region has 17 residues. The CDR3 sequence is CASSMGTSGGGYNEQFF. Here the CDR3 DNA reads TGTGCCAGCAGTATGGGGACTAGCGGGGGGGGATACAATGAGCAGTTCTTC.

This clonotype was counted a few times. The V and J genes are TRBV7-9 and TRBJ2-3; 7 bases fit TRBD2. Germline V lookup: CDR1 SEHNR, CDR2 FQNEAQ (reference sequence). Trimming removed 3 bases from V and 2 bases from J; junction bases left unmatched: 5. The CDR3 has 15 residues. CDR3 DNA sequence: TGTGCCAGCAGCTTCAGCGGGGCGATCACAGATACGCAGTATTTT. Amino acid sequence: CASSFSGAITDTQYF.

This clonotype has a handful of counts. CDR3 region: CASSYVQGEFEQYF. The CDR3 DNA reads TGTGCCAGCAGTTACGTGCAGGGGGAGTTCGAGCAGTACTTC. The chain carries TRBV6-5 and TRBJ2-7; 7 bases map to TRBD1. This CDR3 region has 14 residues. With 2 bases clipped from V and 6 bases from J, the junction kept 7 bases outside the gene matches. Germline CDR1 reads MNHEY; CDR2 reads SVGAGI.

CDR3 residues: CASSLTGPGEQFF. The DNA for the CDR3 is TGTGCCAGCAGCTTGACCGGTCCGGGTGAGCAGTTCTTC. This chain connects TRBV11-2 to TRBJ2-1, with D unresolved. The V and J ends lost 3 bases and 9 bases respectively, with 12 bases between them. This CDR3 is 13 amino acids long. Germline lookup yields CDR1 SGHAT and CDR2 FQNNGV.

J is TRBJ2-3 and V is TRBV27; 7 nucleotides agree with TRBD1. Trimming cost V 9 bases and J 3 bases; bases outside gene matches: 6. The CDR3 spans 13 residues. Germline V gene lookup returns CDR1 MNHEY and CDR2 SMNVEV (reference sequence). Here the CDR3 reads CASRQGGTDTQYF. CDR3 sequence (DNA): TGTGCCAGTAGACAGGGTGGGACAGATACGCAGTATTTT.

This chain joins TRBV29-1 and TRBJ2-2; 8 nucleotides line up with TRBD1. V was clipped by 1 base and J by 4 bases; unmatched bases: 8. The CDR3 loop spans 16 amino acids. The germline gives CDR1 SQVTM, CDR2 ANQGSEA. The CDR3 DNA sequence: TGCAGCGTTGAAGGCATCAGGGGGCAGGTCACCGGGGAGCTGTTTTTT. Its translation is CSVEGIRGQVTGELFF.

This clonotype was observed a handful of times. The chain uses TRBV27 and TRBJ2-7; D gene unclear. Trimming removed 0 bases at V and 2 bases at J, with 8 bases between. The CDR3 runs 14 residues. Germline assignment: CDR1 MNHEY and CDR2 SMNVEV (reference sequence). CDR3 sequence (DNA): TGTGCCAGCAGTTTATCACCTGTGGCCTACGAGCAGTACTTC. This codes for CASSLSPVAYEQYF.

The chain couples TRBV29-1 to TRBJ1-3; weak D call: TRBD1 (6 bases). V lost 7 bases, J lost 0 bases, and 10 bases lay in between. The CDR3 covers 13 residues. Germline V gene data show CDR1 as SQVTM and CDR2 as ANQGSEA. CDR3 sequence: CSGSRGSGNTIYF. CDR3 DNA: TGCAGCGGTTCCAGGGGCTCTGGAAACACCATATATTTT. Combining the CDR3 with reference TRBV29-1 and TRBJ1-3 gives the whole variable domain SAVISQKPSRDICQRGTSLTIQCQVDSQVTMMFWYRQQPGQSLTLIATANQGSEATYESGFVIDKFPISRPNLTFSTLTVSNMSPEDSSIYLCSGSRGSGNTIYFGEGSWLTVV.

The rearrangement links TRBV6-1 to TRBJ2-7; perhaps TRBD1 as D (5 bases). The V and J ends lost 3 bases and 8 bases respectively, with 17 bases between them. The CDR3 runs 14 residues. Germline CDR1 and CDR2: MNHNS and SASEGT. The CDR3 sequence: CASSDRGHPIQQYF. The CDR3 nucleotides are TGTGCCAGCAGTGACCGAGGACACCCTATACAGCAGTACTTC.

V gene TRBV9 combines with J gene TRBJ2-7; D is perhaps TRBD1 (5 bases). CDR3 length equals 13 residues. V lost 3 bases, J lost 6 bases, and 13 bases lay in between. Germline CDR1 and CDR2: SGDLS and YYNGEE. CDR3 sequence reads: CASSAPAGSEQYF. CDR3 nucleotide sequence: TGTGCCAGCAGCGCGCCCGCAGGGTCCGAGCAGTACTTC.

This clonotype has a handful of counts. The chain carries TRBV9 and TRBJ2-2; 10 nucleotides match TRBD1. The CDR3 is made up of 16 amino acids. The V gene's germline CDR1 is SGDLS and CDR2 YYNGEE. V was clipped by 0 bases and J by 4 bases; unmatched bases: 3. This CDR3 reads CASSVDGTGATGELFF. As DNA, the CDR3 is TGTGCCAGCAGCGTAGACGGGACAGGGGCCACCGGGGAGCTGTTTTTT.

The gene calls are TRBV5-1 and TRBJ1-1; D unclear. V was pared by 3 bases and J by 2 bases, with 8 bases between. CDR3 length: 13 amino acids. Germline V lookup: CDR1 SGHRS, CDR2 YFSETQ. This CDR3 is CASSSTDNTEAFF. The CDR3 coding sequence is TGCGCCAGCAGCTCGACGGACAACACTGAAGCTTTCTTT.

The V and J genes are TRBV30 and TRBJ1-1; D perhaps matches TRBD1 (5 bases). The V end was cut by 0 bases, the J end by 4 bases, with 9 bases between. This CDR3 region has 13 residues. CDR1 and CDR2 (germline): GTSNPN, SVGIG (reference sequence). The CDR3: CAWSVRGSTEAFF. CDR3 sequence (DNA): TGTGCCTGGAGTGTACGGGGGAGCACTGAAGCTTTCTTT.

The chain is built from TRBV14 and TRBJ2-1; D is possibly TRBD1 or TRBD2 (5 bases each). This CDR3 has 15 amino acids. Trimming shortened V by 5 bases and J by 3 bases, and 14 bases separated the two germline ends. Germline V CDR1 and CDR2: SGHDN, FVKESK. This chain's CDR3 is CASSDARDGYNEQFF. The CDR3 nucleotides are TGTGCCAGCAGCGACGCCCGGGACGGCTACAATGAGCAGTTCTTC.

The chain carries TRBV10-3 and TRBJ2-5; D may be TRBD1 or TRBD2 (5 bases each). Germline-derived CDR1 and CDR2 are ENHRY and SYGVKD. V was shortened by 8 bases and J by 2 bases, with 6 bases between the two germline ends. CDR3 length equals 11 residues. The CDR3 DNA sequence: TGTGCCATCGGGGGACAAGAGACCCAGTACTTC. Protein product: CAIGGQETQYF.

This clonotype was found a few times. The V and J genes are TRBV20-1 and TRBJ1-6; 8 bases align to TRBD1. This CDR3 region has 14 residues. Germline V gene data show CDR1 as DFQATT and CDR2 as SNEGSKA (reference sequence). V lost 2 bases, J lost 10 bases, and 7 bases stayed unmatched. The CDR3: CSARLGRGQSPLHF. The CDR3 bases are TGCAGTGCTAGATTGGGCAGGGGGCAATCACCCCTCCACTTT.